This TCR beta chain was captured in a study of T cells after yellow fever vaccination. TCRdb passed the 5' RACE reads through MiXCR, listing each CDR3 protein once. The sample lists some 250,000 distinct CDR3 sequences, roughly 3.5% seen once, with 15% to 20% in the top ten. Comment on this clonotype: A read error may be the cause here, since a much bigger clone is one base away.

Germline CDR1 and CDR2: SGHTA and FQGNSA. CDR3 length equals 15 residues. The receptor was isolated from a man aged 18 to 30 who received the YFV17D yellow fever vaccine. The sample consisted of PBMCs, taken 15 days after the yellow fever booster vaccination. This rearrangement joins TRBV7-2 to TRBJ2-3; no reliable D call. CDR3 residues: CASRQNRDRADTKYF. The CDR3 nucleotides read TGTGCCAGCAGACAAAACAGAGACCGGGCAGATACGAAGTATTTT.